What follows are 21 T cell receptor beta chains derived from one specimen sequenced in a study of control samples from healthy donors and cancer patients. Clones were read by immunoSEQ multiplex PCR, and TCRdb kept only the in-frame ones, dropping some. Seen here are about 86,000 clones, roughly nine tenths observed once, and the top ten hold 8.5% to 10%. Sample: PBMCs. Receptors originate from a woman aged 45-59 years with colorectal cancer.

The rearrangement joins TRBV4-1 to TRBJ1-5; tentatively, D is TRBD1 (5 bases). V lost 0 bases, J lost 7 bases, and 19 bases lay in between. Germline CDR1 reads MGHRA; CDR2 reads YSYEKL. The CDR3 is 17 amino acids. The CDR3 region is CASSQDPDPQGRQPQHF. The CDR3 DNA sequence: TGCGCCAGCAGCCAAGATCCCGATCCCCAGGGAAGGCAGCCCCAGCATTTT.

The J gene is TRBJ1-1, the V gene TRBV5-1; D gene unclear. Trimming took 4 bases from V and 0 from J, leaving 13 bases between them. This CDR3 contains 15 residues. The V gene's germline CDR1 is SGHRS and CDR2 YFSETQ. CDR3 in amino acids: CASSSSSFMNTEAFF. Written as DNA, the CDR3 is TGCGCCAGCAGCAGTTCATCTTTTATGAACACTGAAGCTTTCTTT.

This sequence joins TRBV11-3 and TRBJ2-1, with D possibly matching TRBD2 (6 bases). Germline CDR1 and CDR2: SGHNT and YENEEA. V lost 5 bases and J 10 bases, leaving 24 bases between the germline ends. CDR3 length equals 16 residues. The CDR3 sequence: CASSPVGTPGLSEQFF. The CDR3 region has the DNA TGTGCCAGCAGCCCAGTAGGAACTCCGGGACTGTCGGAGCAGTTCTTC.

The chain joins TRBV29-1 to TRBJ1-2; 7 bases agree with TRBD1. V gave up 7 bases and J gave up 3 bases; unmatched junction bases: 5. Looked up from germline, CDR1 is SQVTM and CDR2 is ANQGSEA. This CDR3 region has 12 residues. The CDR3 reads CSARTGDYGYTF. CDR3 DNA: TGCAGCGCAAGAACAGGGGACTATGGCTACACCTTC.

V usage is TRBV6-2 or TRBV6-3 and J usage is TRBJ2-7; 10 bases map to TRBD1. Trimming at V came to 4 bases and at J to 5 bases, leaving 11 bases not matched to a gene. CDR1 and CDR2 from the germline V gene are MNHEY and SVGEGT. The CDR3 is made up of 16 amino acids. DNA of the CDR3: TGTGCCAGCAGTTCCCGTCCGGGACAGGGGATGCACGAGCAGTACGTC. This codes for CASSSRPGQGMHEQYV.

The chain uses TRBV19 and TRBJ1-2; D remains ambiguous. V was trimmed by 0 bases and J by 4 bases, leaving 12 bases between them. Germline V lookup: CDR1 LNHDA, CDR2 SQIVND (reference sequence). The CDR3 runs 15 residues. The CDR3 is CASSIEPASLYGYTF. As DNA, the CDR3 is TGTGCCAGTAGTATAGAACCGGCAAGCCTCTATGGCTACACCTTC.

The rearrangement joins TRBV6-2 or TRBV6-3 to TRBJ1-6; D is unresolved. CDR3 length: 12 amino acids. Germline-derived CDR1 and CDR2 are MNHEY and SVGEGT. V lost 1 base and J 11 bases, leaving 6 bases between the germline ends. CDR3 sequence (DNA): TGTGCCAGCAGTTACTATCTCGCACCCCTCCACTTT. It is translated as CASSYYLAPLHF.

This chain's CDR3 is CAWSIGQGEYNEQFF. CDR3 DNA: TGTGCCTGGAGTATCGGACAGGGGGAGTACAATGAGCAGTTCTTC. V is TRBV30 and J is TRBJ2-1, with TRBD1 matching over 10 bases. CDR1 and CDR2 (germline): GTSNPN, SVGIG (reference sequence). The CDR3 totals 15 residues. With 2 bases clipped from V and 4 bases from J, the junction kept 5 bases outside the gene matches.

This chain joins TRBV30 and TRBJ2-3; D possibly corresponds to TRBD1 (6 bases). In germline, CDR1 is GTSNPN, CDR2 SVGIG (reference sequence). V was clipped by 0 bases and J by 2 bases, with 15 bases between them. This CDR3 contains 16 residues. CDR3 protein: CAWSVGAGVFTDTQYF. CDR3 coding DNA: TGTGCCTGGAGTGTAGGGGCAGGGGTTTTCACAGATACGCAGTATTTT.

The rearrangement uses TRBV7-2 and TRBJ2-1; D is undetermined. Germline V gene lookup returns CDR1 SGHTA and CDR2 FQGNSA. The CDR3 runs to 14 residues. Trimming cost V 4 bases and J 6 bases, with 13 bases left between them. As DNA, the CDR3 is TGTGCCAGCAGCTCCGATTTTGTGAGCAATGAGCAGTTCTTC. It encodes CASSSDFVSNEQFF. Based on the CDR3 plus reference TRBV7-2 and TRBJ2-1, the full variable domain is GAGVSQSPSNKVTEKGKDVELRCDPISGHTALYWYRQSLGQGLEFLIYFQGNSAPDKSGLPSDRFSAERTGGSVSTLTIQRTQQEDSAVYLCASSSDFVSNEQFFGPGTRLTVL.

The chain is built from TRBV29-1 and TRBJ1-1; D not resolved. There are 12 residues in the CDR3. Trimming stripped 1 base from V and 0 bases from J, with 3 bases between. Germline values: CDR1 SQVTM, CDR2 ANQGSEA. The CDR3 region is CSVEVMNTEAFF. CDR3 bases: TGCAGCGTTGAAGTCATGAACACTGAAGCTTTCTTT.

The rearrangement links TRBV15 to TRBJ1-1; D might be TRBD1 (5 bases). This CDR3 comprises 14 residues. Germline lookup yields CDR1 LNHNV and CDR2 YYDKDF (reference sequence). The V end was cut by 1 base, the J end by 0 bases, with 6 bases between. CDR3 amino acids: CATSRGGMNTEAFF. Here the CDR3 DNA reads TGTGCCACCAGCAGAGGGGGGATGAACACTGAAGCTTTCTTT.

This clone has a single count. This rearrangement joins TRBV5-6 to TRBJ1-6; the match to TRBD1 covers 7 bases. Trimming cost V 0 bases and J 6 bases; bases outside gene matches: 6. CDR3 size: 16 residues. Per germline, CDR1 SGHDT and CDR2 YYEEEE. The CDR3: CASSLAGQDLNSPLHF. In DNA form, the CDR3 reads TGTGCCAGCAGCTTGGCCGGACAGGACCTTAATTCACCCCTCCACTTT.

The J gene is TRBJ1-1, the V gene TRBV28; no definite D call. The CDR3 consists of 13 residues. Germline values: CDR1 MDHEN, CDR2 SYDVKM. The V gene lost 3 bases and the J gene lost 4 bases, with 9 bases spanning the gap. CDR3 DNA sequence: TGTGCCAGCAGTTTGGGAAGGCTCACTGAAGCTTTCTTT. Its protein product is CASSLGRLTEAFF. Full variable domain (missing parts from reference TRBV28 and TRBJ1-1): DVKVTQSSRYLVKRTGEKVFLECVQDMDHENMFWYRQDPGLGLRLIYFSYDVKMKEKGDIPEGYSVSREKKERFSLILESASTNQTSMYLCASSLGRLTEAFFGQGTRLTVV.

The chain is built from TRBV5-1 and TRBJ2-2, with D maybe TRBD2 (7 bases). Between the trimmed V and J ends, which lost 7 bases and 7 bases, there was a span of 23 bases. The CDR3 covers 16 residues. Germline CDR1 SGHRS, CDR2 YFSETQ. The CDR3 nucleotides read TGCGCCAGCCAAGCGATCGGGGGCAGCGGGAACGGGGAGCTGTTTTTT. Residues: CASQAIGGSGNGELFF.

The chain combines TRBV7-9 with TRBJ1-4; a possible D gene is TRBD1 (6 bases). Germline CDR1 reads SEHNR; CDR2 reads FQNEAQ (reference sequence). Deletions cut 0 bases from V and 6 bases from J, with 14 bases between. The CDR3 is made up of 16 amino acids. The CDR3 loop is CASSLASGGVYEKLFF. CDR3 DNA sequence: TGTGCCAGCAGCTTAGCGTCGGGGGGCGTGTATGAAAAACTGTTTTTT.

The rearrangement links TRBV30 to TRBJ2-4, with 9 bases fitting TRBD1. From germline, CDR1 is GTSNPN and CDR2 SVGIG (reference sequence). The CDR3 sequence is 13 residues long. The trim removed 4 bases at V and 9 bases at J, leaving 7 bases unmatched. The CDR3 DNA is TGTGCCTGGACGGGACAGGGTCAGGGCATTCAGTACTTC. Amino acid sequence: CAWTGQGQGIQYF.

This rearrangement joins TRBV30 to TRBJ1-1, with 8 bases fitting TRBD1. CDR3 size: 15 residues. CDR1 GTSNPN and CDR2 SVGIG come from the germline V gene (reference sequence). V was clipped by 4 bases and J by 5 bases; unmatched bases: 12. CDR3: CAWNGIQGVGTEAFF. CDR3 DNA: TGTGCCTGGAATGGGATACAGGGGGTTGGGACTGAAGCTTTCTTT.

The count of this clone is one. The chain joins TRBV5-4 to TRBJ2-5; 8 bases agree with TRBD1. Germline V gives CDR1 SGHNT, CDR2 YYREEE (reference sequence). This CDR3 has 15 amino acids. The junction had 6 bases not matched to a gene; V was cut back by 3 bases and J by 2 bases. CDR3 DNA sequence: TGTGCCAGCAGCTCGGAAGACAGGGGACAAGAGACCCAGTACTTC. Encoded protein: CASSSEDRGQETQYF.

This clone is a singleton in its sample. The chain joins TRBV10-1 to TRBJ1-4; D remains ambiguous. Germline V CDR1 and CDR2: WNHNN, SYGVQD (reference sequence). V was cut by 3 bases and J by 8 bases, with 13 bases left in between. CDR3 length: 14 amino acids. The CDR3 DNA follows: TGCGCCAGCAGTGAAGGTCCGGGTCGCGAAAAACTGTTTTTT. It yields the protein CASSEGPGREKLFF.

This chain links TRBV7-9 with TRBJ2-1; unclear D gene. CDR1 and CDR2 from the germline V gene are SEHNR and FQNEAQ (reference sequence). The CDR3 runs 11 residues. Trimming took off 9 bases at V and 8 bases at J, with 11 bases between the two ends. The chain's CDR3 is CASSRDHEQFF. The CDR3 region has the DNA TGTGCCAGTAGCCGAGACCATGAGCAGTTCTTC.